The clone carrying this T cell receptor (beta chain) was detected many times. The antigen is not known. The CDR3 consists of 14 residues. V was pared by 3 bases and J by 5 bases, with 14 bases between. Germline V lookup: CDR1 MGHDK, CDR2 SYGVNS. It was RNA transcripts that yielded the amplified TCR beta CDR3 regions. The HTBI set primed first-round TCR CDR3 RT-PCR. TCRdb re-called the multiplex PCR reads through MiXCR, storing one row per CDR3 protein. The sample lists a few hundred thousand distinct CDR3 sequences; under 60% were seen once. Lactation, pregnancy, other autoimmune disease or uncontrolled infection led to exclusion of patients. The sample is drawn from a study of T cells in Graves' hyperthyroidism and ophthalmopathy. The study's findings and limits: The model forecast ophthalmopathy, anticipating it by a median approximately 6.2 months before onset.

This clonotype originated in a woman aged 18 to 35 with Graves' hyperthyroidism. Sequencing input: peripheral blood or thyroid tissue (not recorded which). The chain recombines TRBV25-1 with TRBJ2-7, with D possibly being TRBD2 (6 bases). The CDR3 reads CASSDLGRINEQYF. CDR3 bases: TGTGCCAGCAGTGACCTGGGGAGGATAAACGAGCAGTACTTC.